This TCR beta chain was profiled in a study of beta chain features in type 1 diabetes. Study observations and caveats: TCRB rearrangement may or may not be influenced by HLA type; here this remained unresolved. A closer apparent resemblance between naive, central memory and Treg TCRB repertoires was seen in patients than in healthy donors.

As for this clone: Antigen: not known.

Since all of the isolated RNA was reverse transcribed, expressed TCRB transcripts were what got sequenced. Only in-frame clones appear in the TCRdb table, and some are missing; sequencing was by immunoSEQ multiplex PCR. This sample has hundreds of thousands of clones, with about 15% found just once. CD45RO/CCR7/CD25/CD127/CD95/CD27 staining was used to isolate CD4+ naive, central memory, regulatory and stem cell-like memory cells by sorting. The origin of this receptor is a man aged 25-40 years in good health. The sample was central memory CD4+ T cells from blood.

The CDR3 nucleotides read TGTGCCTGGAGTGTGACTAGTGGTCCCCAAGAGACCCAGTACTTC. Encoded protein: CAWSVTSGPQETQYF. The chain has TRBV30 and TRBJ2-5; possible D gene TRBD2, 6 bases. This CDR3 spans 15 amino acids. Between the trimmed V and J ends, which lost 0 bases and 1 base, there was a span of 12 bases. The germline V gene encodes CDR1 GTSNPN and CDR2 SVGIG (reference sequence).